This passage covers 26 T cell receptor beta chains from one sample sequenced in a study of control samples from healthy donors and cancer patients. Data came from immunoSEQ multiplex PCR; TCRdb stores just in-frame clones and leaves some out. The repertoire consists of roughly 200,000 clones, with roughly nine tenths occurring once and the leading ten covering approximately 1.8%. Material for sequencing was blood. These receptors all stem from a man aged 30 to 45 in good health.

The chain carries TRBV24-1 and TRBJ1-1; the match to TRBD1 covers 10 bases. Looked up from germline, CDR1 is KGHDR and CDR2 is SFDVKD. The junction had 6 bases not matched to a gene; V was cut back by 12 bases and J by 3 bases. The CDR3 totals 13 residues. This CDR3 is CAPPGQGYTEAFF. For the CDR3, the DNA is TGTGCCCCCCCGGGACAGGGGTACACTGAAGCTTTCTTT.

The chain is built from TRBV2 and TRBJ2-1; D is unclear. From germline, CDR1 is SNHLY and CDR2 FYNNEI. The V end was cut by 3 bases, the J end by 6 bases, with 15 bases between. The length of the CDR3 is 15 residues. The CDR3 DNA sequence: TGTGCCAGCAGTGACTATGGAAACGTTGGCAATGAGCAGTTCTTC. Translating gives CASSDYGNVGNEQFF.

V and J are TRBV6-6 and TRBJ1-3; D unclear. The CDR3 length is 14 residues. V was clipped by 4 bases and J by 4 bases, with 11 bases between them. In germline, CDR1 is MNHNY, CDR2 SVGAGI (reference sequence). In nucleotides, the CDR3 is TGTGCCAGCAGTTCCTCCAGTTCGGGAAACACCATATATTTT. It translates to CASSSSSSGNTIYF.

The rearrangement links TRBV29-1 to TRBJ1-3; D is ambiguous. The CDR3 covers 13 residues. Germline CDR1 SQVTM, CDR2 ANQGSEA. The V end was cut by 4 bases, the J end by 5 bases, with 12 bases between. This CDR3 reads CSVAPLARNTIYF. CDR3 nucleotides: TGCAGCGTTGCCCCGCTCGCCAGAAACACCATATATTTT.

The J gene is TRBJ1-1, the V gene TRBV7-8; D uncertain. The germline V gene has CDR1 SGHVS and CDR2 FQNEAQ. Trimming shortened V by 2 bases and J by 2 bases, and 0 bases separated the two germline ends. The CDR3 has 11 amino acids. CDR3: CASSLNTEAFF. CDR3 DNA sequence: TGTGCCAGCAGCTTAAACACTGAAGCTTTCTTT. The variable domain in full, with the rest retrieved from reference TRBV7-8 and TRBJ1-1, is GAGVSQSPRYKVAKRGQDVALRCDPISGHVSLFWYQQALGQGPEFLTYFQNEAQLDKSGLPSDRFFAERPEGSVSTLKIQRTQQEDSAVYLCASSLNTEAFFGQGTRLTVV.

V gene TRBV9 combines with J gene TRBJ1-2; no firm D call. Germline loops: CDR1 SGDLS, CDR2 YYNGEE. V dropped 4 bases and J dropped 2 bases, with 12 bases sitting between them. CDR3 size: 14 residues. The CDR3, as DNA: TGTGCCAGCAGCCTCCGATCAGCAAACTATGGCTACACCTTC. Protein sequence: CASSLRSANYGYTF.

V usage is TRBV19 and J usage is TRBJ1-2, with 9 bases fitting TRBD1. J was trimmed by 10 bases and V by 2 bases; bases with no gene match: 11. This CDR3 spans 15 amino acids. Germline values: CDR1 LNHDA, CDR2 SQIVND (reference sequence). CDR3: CASSISKDRGPFYTF. In DNA form, the CDR3 reads TGTGCCAGTAGTATATCCAAGGACAGGGGCCCCTTCTACACCTTC. Using reference TRBV19 and TRBJ1-2 for the parts outside the CDR3, the full variable domain is DGGITQSPKYLFRKEGQNVTLSCEQNLNHDAMYWYRQDPGQGLRLIYYSQIVNDFQKGDIAEGYSVSREKKESFPLTVTSAQKNPTAFYLCASSISKDRGPFYTFGSGTRLTVV.

The gene calls are TRBV14 and TRBJ1-6, with D possibly TRBD1 on 5 matching bases. The germline CDR1 and CDR2 sequences are SGHDN and FVKESK. Trimming left V 0 bases short and J 9 bases short, with 9 bases between. The CDR3 has 14 residues. CDR3 region: CASSQDGAPSPLHF. CDR3 nucleotide sequence: TGTGCCAGCAGCCAAGACGGGGCGCCTTCACCCCTCCACTTT.

The rearrangement joins TRBV5-1 to TRBJ2-2; a weak D match, TRBD1 (5 bases). Germline V gives CDR1 SGHRS, CDR2 YFSETQ. Between the trimmed V and J ends, which lost 2 bases and 3 bases, there was a span of 20 bases. This CDR3 is 18 amino acids long. The CDR3 nucleotides read TGCGCCAGCAGCTTAATCCGACAGACTGATTTTGACACCGGGGAGCTGTTTTTT. Translating it yields CASSLIRQTDFDTGELFF.

The chain has TRBV19 and TRBJ2-1; D is possibly TRBD1 (6 bases). Germline lookup yields CDR1 LNHDA and CDR2 SQIVND (reference sequence). The CDR3 covers 15 residues. V was shortened by 6 bases and J by 3 bases, with 15 bases between the two germline ends. CDR3 amino acids: CASRPQGTVYNEQFF. As DNA, the CDR3 is TGTGCCAGTAGACCTCAGGGGACGGTCTACAATGAGCAGTTCTTC.

This sequence joins TRBV6-1 and TRBJ1-5, with 10 bases fitting TRBD1. The CDR3 extends over 19 amino acids. CDR1 and CDR2 (germline): MNHNS, SASEGT. With V trimmed by 2 bases and J by 4 bases, 14 bases remained unmatched. The CDR3 region is CASSESFLPGQGRNQPQHF. The CDR3 DNA sequence: TGTGCCAGCAGTGAATCCTTCCTCCCGGGACAGGGGCGAAATCAGCCCCAGCATTTT.

The gene calls are TRBV10-3 and TRBJ1-2; tentative D call: TRBD1 (6 bases). CDR1 and CDR2 (germline): ENHRY, SYGVKD. This CDR3 is 13 amino acids long. The V end was cut by 10 bases, the J end by 3 bases, with 15 bases between. CDR3 in amino acids: CATRRGGDYGYTF. The CDR3, as DNA: TGTGCCACCCGGCGGGGGGGCGACTATGGCTACACCTTC.

V and J are TRBV16 and TRBJ1-5; D is uncertain. V was pared by 4 bases and J by 0 bases, with 10 bases between. Germline V gene data show CDR1 as KGHSY and CDR2 as FQNENV. The CDR3 is 15 amino acids. The CDR3 DNA sequence: TGTGCCAGCAGCCCAAATCTGGGTAGCAATCAGCCCCAGCATTTT. This encodes CASSPNLGSNQPQHF. Together with reference TRBV16 and TRBJ1-5, the CDR3 gives the full variable domain: GEEVAQTPKHLVRGEGQKAKLYCAPIKGHSYVFWYQQVLKNEFKFLISFQNENVFDETGMPKERFSAKCLPNSPCSLEIQATKLEDSAVYFCASSPNLGSNQPQHFGDGTRLSIL.

V and J are TRBV19 and TRBJ1-3, with D uncertain. The CDR3 runs to 17 residues. The V end lost 9 bases, the J end lost 0 bases, and 21 bases lay between the germline ends. Germline values: CDR1 LNHDA, CDR2 SQIVND (reference sequence). CDR3: CASPYAPTAVSGNTIYF. Written as DNA, the CDR3 is TGTGCCAGCCCCTATGCCCCCACGGCGGTCTCTGGAAACACCATATATTTT. Using reference TRBV19 and TRBJ1-3 for the parts outside the CDR3, the full variable domain is DGGITQSPKYLFRKEGQNVTLSCEQNLNHDAMYWYRQDPGQGLRLIYYSQIVNDFQKGDIAEGYSVSREKKESFPLTVTSAQKNPTAFYLCASPYAPTAVSGNTIYFGEGSWLTVV.

The rearrangement links TRBV30 to TRBJ1-4; tentative D call: TRBD1 (6 bases). The CDR3 consists of 15 residues. V gave up 3 bases and J gave up 3 bases, with 14 bases separating them. Germline CDR1 reads GTSNPN; CDR2 reads SVGIG (reference sequence). The CDR3 bases are TGTGCCTGGAGATCGAATGGACAGCCTAATGAAAAACTGTTTTTT. It codes for CAWRSNGQPNEKLFF.

The chain's CDR3 is CASSSRIGQGNTGELFF. DNA for the CDR3: TGTGCCAGCAGTTCCCGTATCGGACAGGGAAACACCGGGGAGCTGTTTTTT. The chain employs TRBV27 and TRBJ2-2, with 8 bases lining up with TRBD1. There are 17 residues in the CDR3. Germline loops: CDR1 MNHEY, CDR2 SMNVEV (reference sequence). V was pared by 4 bases and J by 2 bases, with 9 bases of the junction left unmatched.

V is TRBV19 and J is TRBJ1-6; no clear D. The CDR3 is made up of 13 amino acids. Germline CDR1 and CDR2: LNHDA and SQIVND (reference sequence). V was pared by 7 bases and J by 7 bases, with 11 bases between. The CDR3 region is CASKRTENSPLHF. The CDR3 DNA follows: TGTGCCAGTAAGAGGACGGAAAATTCACCCCTCCACTTT.

This chain links TRBV7-2 with TRBJ2-1, with D hard to call. This CDR3 contains 11 residues. Germline V CDR1 and CDR2: SGHTA, FQGNSA. Trimming pared 1 base from V and 9 bases from J, leaving 4 bases between. CDR3 DNA: TGTGCCAGCAGCTTAGGGGTTGAGCAGTTCTTC. This encodes CASSLGVEQFF. Combining the CDR3 with reference TRBV7-2 and TRBJ2-1 gives the whole variable domain GAGVSQSPSNKVTEKGKDVELRCDPISGHTALYWYRQSLGQGLEFLIYFQGNSAPDKSGLPSDRFSAERTGGSVSTLTIQRTQQEDSAVYLCASSLGVEQFFGPGTRLTVL.

This chain links TRBV15 with TRBJ2-1, with D perhaps matching TRBD2 (6 bases). Trimming stripped 0 bases from V and 3 bases from J, with 15 bases between. Germline CDR1 is LNHNV and CDR2 is YYDKDF (reference sequence). This CDR3 spans 17 amino acids. CDR3 sequence reads: CATSRDRRTTGYNEQFF. CDR3 in DNA: TGTGCCACCAGCAGAGATCGCAGGACTACGGGCTACAATGAGCAGTTCTTC.

The rearrangement uses TRBV9 and TRBJ2-3; 10 positions match TRBD2. V gave up 2 bases and J gave up 5 bases; unmatched junction bases: 5. The CDR3 covers 15 residues. Germline loops: CDR1 SGDLS, CDR2 YYNGEE. The CDR3 DNA follows: TGTGCCAGCAGCGTGAGCGGGGGGGCCCAAGATACGCAGTATTTT. Its protein product is CASSVSGGAQDTQYF.

The chain recombines TRBV7-9 with TRBJ1-5; possibly TRBD1 for D (6 bases). Germline V CDR1 and CDR2: SEHNR, FQNEAQ (reference sequence). Trimming took 4 bases from V and 5 from J, leaving 12 bases between them. The CDR3 is 14 amino acids. CDR3: CASSSMSGDQPQHF. CDR3 nucleotide sequence: TGTGCCAGCAGCTCGATGTCAGGGGATCAGCCCCAGCATTTT.

The chain has TRBV19 and TRBJ1-2; 7 positions agree with TRBD1. The CDR3 totals 14 residues. Germline lookup yields CDR1 LNHDA and CDR2 SQIVND (reference sequence). V was clipped by 4 bases and J by 6 bases; unmatched bases: 8. The CDR3 region has the DNA TGTGCCAGTAGTAAATCGGACAGGCCCGATGGCTACACCTTC. It is translated as CASSKSDRPDGYTF.

CDR3 nucleotide sequence: TGCGCCAGCAGCTTGGACTATGGGGCCCACTACGAGCAGTACTTC. Protein sequence: CASSLDYGAHYEQYF. The V call is TRBV5-1, the J call TRBJ2-7, with a weak D call TRBD1 (5 bases). CDR1 and CDR2 (germline): SGHRS, YFSETQ. The V and J ends lost 0 bases and 3 bases respectively, with 13 bases between them. The CDR3 covers 15 residues.

This chain links TRBV2 with TRBJ2-3; 9 bases line up with TRBD2. Germline-derived CDR1 and CDR2 are SNHLY and FYNNEI. V was pared by 7 bases and J by 4 bases, with 9 bases of the junction left unmatched. This CDR3 contains 15 residues. The CDR3 bases are TGTGCCAGCACTGGGGCGGGGGGGCGGCCAGATACGCAGTATTTT. Its protein is CASTGAGGRPDTQYF.

Points on this clone: The junction and the germline gene differ at one end; a read error may be behind it. The J gene is TRBJ2-7, the V gene TRBV7-9; D unclear. CDR1 is SEHNR, CDR2 FQNEAQ, per germline (reference sequence). There are 11 residues in the CDR3. CDR3 amino acids: CASSYEYGQYF. DNA of the CDR3: TGTGCCAGCAGCTATGAGTACGGGCAGTACTTC.

The chain employs TRBV9 and TRBJ2-1; possibly TRBD2 for D (6 bases). Trimming took 3 bases from V and 7 from J, leaving 20 bases between them. Looked up from germline, CDR1 is SGDLS and CDR2 is YYNGEE. The CDR3 covers 16 residues. The CDR3 DNA reads as TGTGCCAGCAGCGCCCCTCCGGGACTCAACCGAAATGAGCAGTTCTTC. Its translation is CASSAPPGLNRNEQFF.